The 9 T cell receptor beta chains presented below share a single source sample, sequenced in a study of shared clonotypes between healthy human individuals. Profiling relied on immunoSEQ multiplex PCR, and the TCRdb table lists in-frame clones only, not all of them. Among about 1.5 million clones listed, about 98% were seen once. The material sequenced was naive CD4+ T cells sorted from blood. Sample subset: CD45RA+ positively selected. The receptors stem from a young man in good health.

The chain carries TRBV6-4 and TRBJ2-7; D is unclear. Germline V lookup: CDR1 MRHNA, CDR2 SNTAGT. V dropped 2 bases and J dropped 4 bases, with 3 bases sitting between them. The length of the CDR3 is 11 residues. The CDR3 DNA follows: TGTGCCAGCAGTGACAAGTACGAGCAGTACTTC. Translation: CASSDKYEQYF.

J is TRBJ2-2 and V is TRBV10-2; 8 bases match TRBD2. Unmatched junction bases numbered 3, after V lost 2 bases and J lost 4 bases. The CDR3 spans 15 residues. The germline V gene encodes CDR1 WSHSY and CDR2 SAAADI. CDR3 loop: CASSESGSSTGELFF. The DNA for the CDR3 is TGCGCCAGCAGTGAGAGCGGGAGTAGCACCGGGGAGCTGTTTTTT.

The table lists this clone with a count of one. V is TRBV2 and J is TRBJ2-3; TRBD1 matches 10 bases. With 6 bases clipped from V and 1 base from J, the junction kept 1 base outside the gene matches. Per the germline V gene, CDR1 is SNHLY and CDR2 is FYNNEI. This CDR3 is built from 14 residues. CDR3 DNA: TGTGCCAGCAGGGGGACAGGGGGCACAGATACGCAGTATTTT. It codes for CASRGTGGTDTQYF.

This clone appeared once. The chain couples TRBV5-1 to TRBJ1-2; TRBD1 might be the D (5 bases). The CDR3 is 13 amino acids. Trimming cost V 7 bases and J 8 bases, with 18 bases left between them. CDR1 is SGHRS, CDR2 YFSETQ, per germline. The CDR3 nucleotides read TGCGCCAGCGCCGCCGAAGGGGTCTTCGGCTACACCTTC. Translating gives CASAAEGVFGYTF. Full variable domain (remainder filled in from reference TRBV5-1 and TRBJ1-2): KAGVTQTPRYLIKTRGQQVTLSCSPISGHRSVSWYQQTPGQGLQFLFEYFSETQRNKGNFPGRFSGRQFSNSRSEMNVSTLELGDSALYLCASAAEGVFGYTFGSGTRLTVV.

The chain carries TRBV7-9 and TRBJ1-1; the match to TRBD1 covers 10 bases. Germline V CDR1 and CDR2: SEHNR, FQNEAQ (reference sequence). The CDR3 is made up of 15 amino acids. The V gene end was trimmed by 7 bases and the J gene end by 4 bases; junction bases not matched to a gene: 9. CDR3 region: CASKPLRDRGTEAFF. The CDR3 bases are TGTGCCAGCAAACCACTCCGGGACAGGGGCACTGAAGCTTTCTTT. Full variable domain (remainder filled in from reference TRBV7-9 and TRBJ1-1): DTGVSQNPRHKITKRGQNVTFRCDPISEHNRLYWYRQTLGQGPEFLTYFQNEAQLEKSRLLSDRFSAERPKGSFSTLEIQRTEQGDSAMYLCASKPLRDRGTEAFFGQGTRLTVV.

The genes are TRBV7-2 and TRBJ2-3, with 9 bases identical to TRBD2. The V gene end was trimmed by 3 bases and the J gene end by 2 bases; junction bases not matched to a gene: 3. The CDR3 totals 15 residues. The germline V gene encodes CDR1 SGHTA and CDR2 FQGNSA. The CDR3 DNA is TGTGCCAGCAGCTTGGCTAGCGGGATCACAGATACGCAGTATTTT. Protein product: CASSLASGITDTQYF.

V is TRBV4-1 and J is TRBJ1-4, with D uncertain. The V end was cut by 4 bases, the J end by 1 base, with 13 bases between. This CDR3 is built from 16 residues. Germline V gene data show CDR1 as MGHRA and CDR2 as YSYEKL. DNA for the CDR3: TGCGCCAGCAGCCTCAGTAACAGAGGAACTAATGAAAAACTGTTTTTT. Amino acids: CASSLSNRGTNEKLFF.

This rearrangement joins TRBV29-1 to TRBJ2-7; either TRBD1 or TRBD2 may supply D (6 bases each). This CDR3 is 14 amino acids long. CDR1 and CDR2 (germline): SQVTM, ANQGSEA. The V and J ends lost 4 bases and 2 bases respectively, with 15 bases between them. CDR3 sequence (DNA): TGCAGCGTTGGGGGGGCCGGGAGCCCCTACGAGCAGTACTTC. Translating it yields CSVGGAGSPYEQYF.

J is TRBJ2-7 and V is TRBV21-1. TRBV21-1 represents a pseudogene. The CDR3 is made up of 16 amino acids. The CDR3 region has the DNA TGTGCCAGCAGCAAAGAATTTACCGGAAGCTCCTACGAGCAGTACTTC. Its protein is CASSKEFTGSSYEQYF.